What follows are 19 T cell receptor beta chains derived from one specimen sequenced in a study of blood T cell repertoires in COVID-19 (dated by TCRdb to 2020 to 2021). Library preparation used the immunoSEQ multiplex PCR assay. As stored in TCRdb, this immuneACCESS dataset retains in-frame rearrangements with V and J assigned. A fraction of the clones does not appear; measured against another copy, unresolved V genes explain less than half of the discrepancy, and the remainder lacks a known reason. This sample gives 90,000 to 150,000 clones in total; roughly nine tenths of them show up just once. Of the sample, 7.9% falls within the top ten clones. Material: peripheral blood. Every receptor here comes from a man aged 65-85 years who had recovered from COVID-19.

The chain is built from TRBV19 and TRBJ1-1; D perhaps matches TRBD1 (6 bases). CDR3 length: 16 amino acids. Germline assignment: CDR1 LNHDA and CDR2 SQIVND (reference sequence). The germline V and J ends were trimmed by 3 bases and 6 bases, with 20 bases remaining between them. In DNA form, the CDR3 reads TGTGCCAGTAGTATCTCGGGGGGGGCCGGCTCCGCTGAAGCTTTCTTT. It codes for CASSISGGAGSAEAFF.

The chain joins TRBV18 to TRBJ2-3; weak D call: TRBD2 (5 bases). CDR1 and CDR2 (germline): KGHSH, LQKENI. V was clipped by 3 bases and J by 1 base, with 17 bases between them. The CDR3 is made up of 17 amino acids. The CDR3 DNA reads as TGTGCCAGCTCACCCAGTGAGGCTAGCAGACGCACAGATACGCAGTATTTT. It translates to CASSPSEASRRTDTQYF.

This chain links TRBV11-2 with TRBJ2-1, with TRBD2 matching over 7 bases. CDR1 is SGHAT and CDR2 is FQNNGV in the germline V gene. The V segment lost 4 bases and the J segment 10 bases; nucleotides outside the gene matches: 10. This CDR3 is built from 14 residues. CDR3 amino acids: CASSSTAPGGEQFF. CDR3 in DNA: TGTGCCAGCAGCTCCACAGCCCCGGGAGGCGAGCAGTTCTTC.

This chain connects TRBV2 to TRBJ1-5, with 7 bases identical to TRBD1. Germline assignment: CDR1 SNHLY and CDR2 FYNNEI. CDR3 length: 13 amino acids. The trim removed 5 bases at V and 7 bases at J, leaving 5 bases unmatched. As DNA, the CDR3 is TGTGCCAGCAGTCCACAGGGGTTCCAGCCCCAGCATTTT. It codes for CASSPQGFQPQHF.

The chain carries TRBV2 and TRBJ2-7, with 10 positions matching TRBD1. CDR3 length: 13 amino acids. V lost 8 bases, J lost 7 bases, and 8 bases stayed unmatched. The germline V gene encodes CDR1 SNHLY and CDR2 FYNNEI. The chain's CDR3 is CASVRDRGGEQYF. CDR3 nucleotide sequence: TGTGCCAGCGTTCGGGACAGGGGTGGGGAGCAGTACTTC.

This clone was observed once. This sequence joins TRBV10-3 and TRBJ2-3, with 7 bases identical to TRBD1. With 6 bases clipped from V and 4 bases from J, the junction kept 7 bases outside the gene matches. CDR3 length equals 14 residues. Looked up from germline, CDR1 is ENHRY and CDR2 is SYGVKD. This CDR3 reads CAIREGGAADTQYF. As DNA, the CDR3 is TGTGCCATCAGGGAAGGGGGCGCGGCAGATACGCAGTATTTT.

The V gene is TRBV6-5, the J gene TRBJ1-1; D possibly corresponds to TRBD1 (5 bases). The germline V and J ends were trimmed by 0 bases and 3 bases, with 11 bases remaining between them. Germline lookup yields CDR1 MNHEY and CDR2 SVGAGI. The CDR3 is 15 amino acids. DNA of the CDR3: TGTGCCAGCAGTTACTCGATGGCGGGGGACACTGAAGCTTTCTTT. This encodes CASSYSMAGDTEAFF.

The chain links TRBV28 to TRBJ1-2, with 8 bases aligning to TRBD1. Trimming at V came to 4 bases and at J to 8 bases, leaving 6 bases not matched to a gene. CDR3 length: 13 residues. Germline V gene sequence: CDR1 MDHEN, CDR2 SYDVKM. CDR3 sequence reads: CASSSDRGEGYTF. In DNA, the CDR3 is TGTGCCAGCAGTTCCGACAGGGGCGAAGGCTACACCTTC.

The rearrangement links TRBV28 to TRBJ2-1; 10 nucleotides align to TRBD2. Germline V CDR1 and CDR2: MDHEN, SYDVKM. This CDR3 comprises 15 residues. The J segment lost 7 bases and the V segment lost 3 bases, leaving 6 bases of the junction unmatched. The CDR3 nucleotides read TGTGCCAGCAGTTTTCTAGCGGGAGAGCAGAATGAGCAGTTCTTC. Translating gives CASSFLAGEQNEQFF.

The V call is TRBV7-3, the J call TRBJ1-1, with TRBD1 matching over 9 bases. Germline V gene data show CDR1 as SGHTA and CDR2 as FQGTGA. The V gene end was trimmed by 5 bases and the J gene end by 11 bases; junction bases not matched to a gene: 9. CDR3 length equals 13 residues. Written as DNA, the CDR3 is TGTGCCAGCAGCCCGGGCCGGGACAGGGACGCTTTCTTT. Translation gives CASSPGRDRDAFF.

The chain has TRBV14 and TRBJ2-5, with 10 bases matching TRBD2. The CDR3 consists of 14 residues. The J segment lost 4 bases and the V segment lost 4 bases, leaving 3 bases of the junction unmatched. Germline CDR1 reads SGHDN; CDR2 reads FVKESK. DNA for the CDR3: TGTGCCAGCAGCCCTTGGACTAGCGGAGAGACCCAGTACTTC. It is translated as CASSPWTSGETQYF.

This clone has more than one count but fewer than ten. The chain is built from TRBV7-3 and TRBJ2-7; weak D call: TRBD2 (6 bases). V lost 1 base and J 9 bases, leaving 16 bases between the germline ends. Germline V gene lookup returns CDR1 SGHTA and CDR2 FQGTGA. The CDR3 runs 14 residues. DNA of the CDR3: TGTGCCAGCAGCTTAATAGCGGCATCTACGAGGCAGTACTTC. This codes for CASSLIAASTRQYF.

V is TRBV27 and J is TRBJ2-7; D is possibly TRBD2 (6 bases). The V end was cut by 2 bases, the J end by 4 bases, with 18 bases between. The CDR3 totals 16 residues. CDR1 is MNHEY and CDR2 is SMNVEV in the germline V gene (reference sequence). CDR3 in amino acids: CASSLSPGTPKYEQYF. The CDR3 DNA sequence: TGTGCCAGCAGTTTAAGTCCCGGGACTCCTAAATACGAGCAGTACTTC.

The genes are TRBV5-1 and TRBJ1-1; D remains unclear. Looked up from germline, CDR1 is SGHRS and CDR2 is YFSETQ. V was pared by 3 bases and J by 0 bases, with 9 bases between. The CDR3 extends over 14 amino acids. The CDR3 is CASSYSQVNTEAFF. In DNA form, the CDR3 reads TGCGCCAGCAGCTACTCTCAGGTGAACACTGAAGCTTTCTTT.

The V and J genes are TRBV24-1 and TRBJ1-3; TRBD1 aligns across 7 bases. CDR3 length: 19 residues. After removal of 3 bases from V and 0 bases from J, the junction contained 13 bases not matched to a gene. From germline, CDR1 is KGHDR and CDR2 SFDVKD. CDR3 DNA: TGTGCCACCAGTGATGGGGACAGTTCCTCCGATAGCTCTGGAAACACCATATATTTT. Translated: CATSDGDSSSDSSGNTIYF.

The gene calls are TRBV29-1 and TRBJ2-6; TRBD1 aligns across 8 bases. The V gene's germline CDR1 is SQVTM and CDR2 ANQGSEA. CDR3 length: 17 amino acids. J gave up 1 base and V 4 bases, and 9 bases lay outside the gene matches. For the CDR3, the DNA is TGCAGCGTTGGCCGGGACAGGCCATTTTCTGGGGCCAACGTCCTGACTTTC. Translated, it gives CSVGRDRPFSGANVLTF.

This chain connects TRBV5-1 to TRBJ1-4; 9 nucleotides line up with TRBD1. Trimming at V came to 3 bases and at J to 7 bases, leaving 4 bases not matched to a gene. This CDR3 contains 14 residues. Germline CDR1 reads SGHRS; CDR2 reads YFSETQ. CDR3 region: CASSSQGAGEKLFF. The CDR3 DNA reads as TGCGCCAGCAGCTCACAGGGGGCGGGTGAAAAACTGTTTTTT.

V and J are TRBV7-2 and TRBJ1-3, with 8 bases matching TRBD1. The germline V gene encodes CDR1 SGHTA and CDR2 FQGNSA. J lost 1 base, V lost 5 bases, and 7 bases had no gene match. This CDR3 contains 16 residues. This CDR3 reads CASSSRQGSSGNTIYF. CDR3 nucleotides: TGTGCCAGCAGCAGCCGACAGGGGTCTTCTGGAAACACCATATATTTT.

This chain connects TRBV7-5 to TRBJ2-1; TRBD2, the D gene given by the table, was not confirmed from the DNA. TRBV7-5 is a pseudogene. The CDR3 sequence is 15 residues long. CDR3 nucleotide sequence: TGTGTCAGAAATAGAGCGGGAGCTGTCTACAATGAGCAGTTCTTC. Translation gives CVRNRAGAVYNEQFF.